This is a list of T cell receptor beta chains from one sample in a study of OX40 agonist ivuxolimab in advanced cancers. Produced via immunoSEQ multiplex PCR; TCRdb's table is partial and in-frame only. The data contain 130,000 or so clones, 90% of them singletons. The sample was CD4+ or CD8+ T cells sorted from blood, taken in a trial of the OX40 agonist ivuxolimab. These receptor sequences come from an adult with an advanced solid tumor such as melanoma, head and neck, liver or kidney cancer. Each CDR3 is given with its conserved first and last residue. D genes are given only for firm matches. The size entry is marked missing in some rows and otherwise reads once, few, many or a size class.

D,V,size,J,CDR3,DNA
TRBD2,TRBV4-3,once,TRBJ2-1,CASSQERLAGPSYNEQFF,TGCGCCAGCAGCCAAGAGAGACTAGCGGGGCCTTCCTACAATGAGCAGTTCTTC
TRBD1,TRBV18,once,TRBJ2-2,CASSPRGQGASGELFF,TGTGCCAGCTCACCACGGGGACAGGGGGCGTCCGGGGAGCTGTTTTTT
TRBD2,TRBV28,NA,TRBJ2-5,CASSFGLAGQETQYF,TGTGCCAGCAGTTTTGGACTAGCGGGACAAGAGACCCAGTACTTC
TRBD1,TRBV2,NA,TRBJ2-2,CASSTRQGRNTGELFF,TGTGCCAGCTCCACCAGACAGGGTAGGAACACCGGGGAGCTGTTTTTT
TRBD1,TRBV19,NA,TRBJ1-1,CASSRGTENTEAFF,TGTGCCAGTAGTCGGGGGACAGAGAACACTGAAGCTTTCTTT
NA,TRBV9,NA,TRBJ2-7,CASSVDSRTYEQYF,TGTGCCAGCAGCGTAGACTCCCGGACCTACGAGCAGTACTTC
NA,TRBV2,NA,TRBJ1-4,CASVLLGVNEKLFF,TGTGCCAGCGTTCTCCTGGGGGTGAATGAAAAACTGTTTTTT
TRBD1,TRBV7-9,NA,TRBJ1-4,CASSFRQGAGEKLFF,TGTGCCAGCAGCTTCAGACAGGGGGCGGGTGAAAAACTGTTTTTT
NA,TRBV5-1,once,TRBJ2-1,CASSSMPSGFYNEQFF,TGCGCCAGCAGCTCCATGCCCAGCGGATTCTACAATGAGCAGTTCTTC
TRBD1,TRBV27,NA,TRBJ1-5,CASSTTGWGNQPQHF,TGTGCCAGCAGTACGACAGGGTGGGGCAATCAGCCCCAGCATTTT